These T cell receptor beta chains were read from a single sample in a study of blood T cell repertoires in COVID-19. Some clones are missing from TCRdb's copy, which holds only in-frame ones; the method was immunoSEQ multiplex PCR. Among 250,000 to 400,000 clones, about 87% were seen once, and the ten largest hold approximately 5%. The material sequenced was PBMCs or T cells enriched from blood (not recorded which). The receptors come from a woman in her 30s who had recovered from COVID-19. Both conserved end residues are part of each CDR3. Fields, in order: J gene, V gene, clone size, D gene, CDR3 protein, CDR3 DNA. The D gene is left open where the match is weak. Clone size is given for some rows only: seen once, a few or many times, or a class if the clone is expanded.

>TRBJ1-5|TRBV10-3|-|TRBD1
CAISSTGTGEQPQHF
TGTGCCATCAGTTCCACCGGGACAGGGGAACAGCCCCAGCATTTT
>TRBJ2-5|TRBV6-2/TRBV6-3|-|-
CASSWGRTARQETQYF
TGTGCCAGCAGTTGGGGACGGACAGCCAGGCAAGAGACCCAGTACTTC
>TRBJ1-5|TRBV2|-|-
CASTWDFFGGNQPQHF
TGTGCCAGCACCTGGGACTTCTTTGGGGGCAATCAGCCCCAGCATTTT
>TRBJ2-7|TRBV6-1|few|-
CASSEARNYEQYF
TGTGCCAGCAGTGAAGCCAGAAACTACGAGCAGTACTTC
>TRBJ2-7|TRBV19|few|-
CASSIVSRSGSYEQYF
TGTGCCAGTAGTATCGTCTCCAGGTCTGGGTCCTACGAGCAGTACTTC
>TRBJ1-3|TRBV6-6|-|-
CASRDTGNTIYF
TGTGCCAGCAGGGACACTGGAAACACCATATATTTT
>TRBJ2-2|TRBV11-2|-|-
CASSLRLGGGELFF
TGTGCCAGCAGCTTACGTCTAGGTGGCGGGGAGCTGTTTTTT
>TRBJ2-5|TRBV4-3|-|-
CASSHRDTPGTQYF
TGCGCCAGCAGCCACCGGGACACCCCGGGGACCCAGTACTTC
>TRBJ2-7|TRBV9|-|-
CASSVGPGSPYEQYF
TGTGCCAGCAGCGTAGGCCCAGGCTCTCCCTACGAGCAGTACTTC
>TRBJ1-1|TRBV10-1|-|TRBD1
CASSEWGRGRTEAFF
TGCGCCAGCAGTGAGTGGGGCAGGGGGCGGACTGAAGCTTTCTTT
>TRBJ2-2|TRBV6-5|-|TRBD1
CASSYDRGETGELFF
TGTGCCAGCAGTTATGACAGGGGGGAAACCGGGGAGCTGTTTTTT
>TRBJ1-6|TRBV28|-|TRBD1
CASSLGTGNSPLHF
TGTGCCAGCAGTTTAGGGACAGGGAATTCACCCCTCCACTTT
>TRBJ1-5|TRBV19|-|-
CASTSGTPAQPQHF
TGTGCCAGTACTTCCGGGACACCCGCTCAGCCCCAGCATTTT
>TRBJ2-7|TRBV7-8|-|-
CASSLLPGRRGSEQYF
TGTGCCAGCAGCCTCCTACCGGGACGACGGGGGTCCGAGCAGTACTTC
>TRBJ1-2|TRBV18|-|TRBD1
CASSPPPGQGVYGYTF
TGTGCCAGCTCACCACCCCCCGGACAGGGGGTGTATGGCTACACCTTC
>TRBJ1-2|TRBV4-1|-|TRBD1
CASSQGSQGGGYTF
TGCGCCAGCAGCCAAGGCTCACAGGGGGGCGGCTACACCTTC
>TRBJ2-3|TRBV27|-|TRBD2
CASSYSTSGAFTDTQYF
TGTGCCAGCAGCTACTCGACTAGCGGGGCGTTCACAGATACGCAGTATTTT
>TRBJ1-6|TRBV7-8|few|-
CASSLETGWSSPLHF
TGTGCCAGCAGCTTAGAAACAGGGTGGAGTTCACCCCTCCACTTT
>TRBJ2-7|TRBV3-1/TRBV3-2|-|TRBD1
CASSPLQGGAFYEQYF
TGTGCCAGCAGCCCCCTACAAGGGGGCGCGTTCTACGAGCAGTACTTC
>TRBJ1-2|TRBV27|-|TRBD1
CASSLSGQGGNYGYTF
TGTGCCAGCAGTTTATCCGGACAGGGGGGTAACTATGGCTACACCTTC
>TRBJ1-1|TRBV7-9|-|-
CASSEYMVNTEAFF
TGTGCCAGCAGCGAATACATGGTGAACACTGAAGCTTTCTTT
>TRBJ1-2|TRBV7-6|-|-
CASSPWAKLSSGYTF
TGTGCCAGCAGCCCCTGGGCCAAGCTATCATCCGGCTACACCTTC
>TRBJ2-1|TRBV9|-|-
CASSVAGGVYNEQFF
TGTGCCAGCAGCGTAGCGGGGGGCGTCTACAATGAGCAGTTCTTC
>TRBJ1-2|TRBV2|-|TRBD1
CASRRQGMGDGYTF
TGTGCCAGCAGGAGACAGGGGATGGGGGATGGCTACACCTTC
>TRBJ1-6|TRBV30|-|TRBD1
CAWSPRTGGSSYNSPLHF
TGTGCCTGGAGCCCTAGGACAGGTGGCAGCTCCTATAATTCACCCCTCCACTTT
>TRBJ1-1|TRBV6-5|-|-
CASRNTGNTEAFF
TGTGCCAGCAGAAACACAGGGAATACTGAAGCTTTCTTT
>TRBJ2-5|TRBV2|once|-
CASLKRGLQETQYF
TGTGCCAGCCTGAAAAGGGGTCTACAAGAGACCCAGTACTTC
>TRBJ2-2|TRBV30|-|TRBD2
CAWTHPGLAIVGELFF
TGTGCCTGGACCCACCCGGGACTAGCAATAGTCGGGGAGCTGTTTTTT
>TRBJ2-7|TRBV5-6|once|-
CASSLITGYDEQYF
TGTGCCAGCAGCTTAATCACGGGGTACGACGAGCAGTACTTC
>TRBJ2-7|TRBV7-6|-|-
CASSPSFSGQEGYYEQYF
TGTGCCAGCAGCCCATCATTTTCCGGACAGGAGGGCTACTACGAGCAGTACTTC
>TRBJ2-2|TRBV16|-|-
CASSRLGQNTGELFF
TGTGCCAGCAGCCGCTTGGGACAGAACACCGGGGAGCTGTTTTTT
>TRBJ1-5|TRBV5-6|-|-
CASSLRGVGQPQHF
TGTGCCAGCAGCTTGCGGGGAGTGGGTCAGCCCCAGCATTTT
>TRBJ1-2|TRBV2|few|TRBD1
CASSERQTLWGQGSRSYGYTF
TGTGCCAGCAGTGAACGACAAACATTGTGGGGACAGGGATCGAGAAGCTATGGCTACACCTTC
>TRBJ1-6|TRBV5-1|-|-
CASSLARGGYNSPLHF
TGCGCCAGCAGCTTGGCGCGGGGCGGCTATAATTCACCCCTCCACTTT
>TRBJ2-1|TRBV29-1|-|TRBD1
CSATGTGDRYNEQFF
TGCAGCGCCACCGGGACAGGGGATAGGTACAATGAGCAGTTCTTC
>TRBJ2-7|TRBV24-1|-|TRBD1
CATSAPPPPTGGYEQYF
TGTGCCACCAGTGCTCCTCCCCCCCCTACAGGGGGCTACGAGCAGTACTTC
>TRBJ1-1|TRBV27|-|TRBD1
CASSLNWRGPRNTEAFF
TGTGCCAGCAGTTTAAACTGGAGGGGGCCCAGGAACACTGAAGCTTTCTTT
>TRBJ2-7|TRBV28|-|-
CASSLQDYYEQYF
TGTGCCAGCAGTTTACAGGATTACTACGAGCAGTACTTC
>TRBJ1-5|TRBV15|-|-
CATSRVGRWDQPQHF
TGTGCCACCAGCAGAGTGGGCCGGTGGGATCAGCCCCAGCATTTT
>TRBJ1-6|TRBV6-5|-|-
CASTGEGNSPLHF
TGTGCCAGCACAGGGGAGGGTAATTCACCCCTCCACTTT
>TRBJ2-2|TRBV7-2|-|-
CASSLYRVGELFF
TGTGCCAGCAGCTTATACCGGGTCGGGGAGCTGTTTTTT
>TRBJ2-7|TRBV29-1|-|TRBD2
CSVVSGGTYEQYF
TGCAGCGTTGTGAGCGGGGGTACCTACGAGCAGTACTTC
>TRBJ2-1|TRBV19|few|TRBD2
CASSMAVAGVNEQFF
TGTGCCAGTAGTATGGCAGTAGCGGGGGTGAATGAGCAGTTCTTC
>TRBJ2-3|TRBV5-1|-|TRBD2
CASSTSSGYTDTQYF
TGCGCCAGCAGCACCTCTAGCGGTTACACAGATACGCAGTATTTT
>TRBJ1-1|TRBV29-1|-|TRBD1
CSVERTGEGGEAFF
TGCAGCGTTGAAAGGACAGGGGAAGGGGGTGAAGCTTTCTTT
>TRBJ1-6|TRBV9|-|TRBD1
CASSVGTASYNSPLHF
TGTGCCAGCAGCGTGGGGACAGCCTCCTATAATTCACCCCTCCACTTT
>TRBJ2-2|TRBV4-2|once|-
CASSQDYLPGELFF
TGTGCCAGCAGCCAAGATTACCTACCCGGGGAGCTGTTTTTT
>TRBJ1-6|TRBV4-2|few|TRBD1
CASSQDRDRADSPLHF
TGTGCCAGCAGCCAAGACCGTGACAGGGCGGATTCACCCCTCCACTTT
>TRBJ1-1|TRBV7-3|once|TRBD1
CASSSWTGEAFF
TGTGCCAGCAGCTCTTGGACAGGGGAAGCTTTCTTT
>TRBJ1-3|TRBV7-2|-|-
CASSLGLGRRSSGNTIYF
TGTGCCAGCAGCTTAGGGTTGGGCAGGCGTAGCTCTGGAAACACCATATATTTT
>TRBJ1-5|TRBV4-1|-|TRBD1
CASSQVADRAQPQHF
TGCGCCAGCAGCCAAGTGGCGGACAGGGCGCAGCCCCAGCATTTT
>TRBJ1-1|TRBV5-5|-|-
CASSLVNGAGDTEAFF
TGTGCCAGCAGCTTGGTCAACGGGGCGGGGGACACTGAAGCTTTCTTT
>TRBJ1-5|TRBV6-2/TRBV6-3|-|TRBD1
CASSYSFPGTGNQPQHF
TGTGCCAGCAGTTACTCCTTCCCCGGGACAGGGAATCAGCCCCAGCATTTT